This record looks at one T cell receptor (beta chain) sequence and its context. This clonotype appeared a few times. Its antigen specificity is not known. Qualities for individual bases were not recorded, and no much larger clone is one base off. TCRdb records Illumina HiSeq 2500 as the sequencer. Quantitative 5'-RACE with molecular barcodes was the method used to prepare the TCR beta libraries. In the paper's pipeline: A new computational method based on a probabilistic model of VDJ rearrangement was used to identify disease-linked TCR variants. TCRdb reanalyzed the raw reads on its own, using fastp at Q25 for trimming and MiXCR for clone calling, and kept in-frame beta chains. Rows with a matching CDR3 protein are joined into one entry that keeps the most common DNA and genes. Clone size and V and J calls follow TCRdb, not the original study. The sample table contains some 840,000 distinct CDR3 sequences; only one count was recorded for approximately 12% of them. The ten largest clones capture roughly 0.51% of the sample.

These data belong to a study of CD8 T cells in ankylosing spondylitis (dated by TCRdb to 2017 to 2019). Regarding the complete study: To find TCR variants linked to disease, the study profiled T cell receptor beta repertoires in ankylosing spondylitis patients and healthy donors. Samples of peripheral blood were taken, and for ankylosing spondylitis patients, synovial fluid was collected as well. In total, the full study cohort was made up of roughly 110 healthy donors and more than 20 ankylosing spondylitis patients.

V and J are trimmed by 5 bases and 2 bases, and the gene matches miss 9 bases of the junction. The CDR3 goes from the cysteine to the phenylalanine over 14 residues. Solely the CDR3 DNA is kept, with 42 bases framed from the first base. Via the germline V gene, CDR1 is SQVTM and CDR2 ANQGSEA. Points the paper makes about the study in general: A CD8+ phenotype was shown by the disease-linked clones, which were found at relatively low frequencies in peripheral blood. Some motif variants had previously been reported in the synovial fluid and blood of reactive arthritis patients, which suggests shared mechanisms of disease initiation. A TCR beta motif made up of several highly homologous amino acid variants appeared to be characteristic of blood from ankylosing spondylitis patients. The disease-linked clones were reported as significantly enriched in matched synovial fluid samples from ankylosing spondylitis patients.

The TCR sequence derives from a male donor with ankylosing spondylitis. The rearranged segments are TRBV29-1 and TRBJ2-7; 7 bases in the junction line up with TRBD1. Source material: blood, either unsorted or a sorted T cell fraction (not recorded which). The nucleotides read TGCAGCGTTTTAGGGACAGACAATCCCTACGAGCAGTACTTC. This translates into CSVLGTDNPYEQYF.